This T cell receptor beta chain is from a study of shared clonotypes between healthy human individuals. There are 16 residues in the CDR3. V lost 0 bases to trimming and J lost 0 bases, with 11 bases between them. Germline CDR1 and CDR2: MNHEY and SMNVEV (reference sequence). Measured with immunoSEQ multiplex PCR; TCRdb has only the in-frame clones, and not every one. The repertoire consists of more than 2 million clones, with around 96% occurring once and the leading ten covering about 1.1%. CD45RO-negative, CCR7-positively selected cells formed the naive CD8 fraction, excluding terminally differentiated effector memory CD45RA+ cells.

The specimen sequenced was naive CD8+ T cells sorted from blood. J is TRBJ1-2 and V is TRBV27; D may be TRBD1 (5 bases). This TCR came from a young man in good health. The DNA of the CDR3 is TGTGCCAGCAGTTTATCGGGAGGGACCTCTAACTATGGCTACACCTTC. As protein: CASSLSGGTSNYGYTF.